This record covers a single T cell receptor beta chain. Its antigen is as yet unknown. This CDR3 contains 14 residues. The germline V gene encodes CDR1 MNHNY and CDR2 SVGAGI (reference sequence). V shed 5 bases, J shed 7 bases, and the junction held 10 bases outside the gene matches. The sample is drawn from a study of cytomegalovirus exposure and HLA in healthy donors. Overall study results and limits: In a later analysis, a genetic analysis reported fewer productive-TCR N-insertions in an Asian-associated ancestry cluster than the cohort average.

PCR employed 60 Vbeta and 13 Jbeta primers. Method: immunoSEQ multiplex PCR; TCRdb's copy keeps in-frame clones and lacks some. The profile covers some 95,000 clones, with roughly 77% appearing a single time and about 7.9% taken by the ten largest. The receptor was derived from a man younger than 45 in good health and CMV-seronegative. The J gene is TRBJ2-7, the V gene TRBV6-6; the match to TRBD1 covers 8 bases. Sequencing input: PBMCs. The CDR3 region has the DNA TGTGCCAGCAGTAGGTCTCGGACAGGGCGAGAGCAGTACTTC. This gives the protein CASSRSRTGREQYF.